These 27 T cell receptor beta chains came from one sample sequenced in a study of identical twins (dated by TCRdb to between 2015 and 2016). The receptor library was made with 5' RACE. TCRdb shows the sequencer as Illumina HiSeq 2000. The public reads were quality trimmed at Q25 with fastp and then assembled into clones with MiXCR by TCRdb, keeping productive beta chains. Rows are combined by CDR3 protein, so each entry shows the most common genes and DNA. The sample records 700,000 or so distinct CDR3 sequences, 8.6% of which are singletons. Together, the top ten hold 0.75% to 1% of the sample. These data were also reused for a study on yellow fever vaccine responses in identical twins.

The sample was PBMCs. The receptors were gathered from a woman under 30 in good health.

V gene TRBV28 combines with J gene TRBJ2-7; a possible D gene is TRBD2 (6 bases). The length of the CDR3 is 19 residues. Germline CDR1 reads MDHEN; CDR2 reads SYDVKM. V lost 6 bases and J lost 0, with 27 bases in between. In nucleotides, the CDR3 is TGTGCCAGCAGAATCCCTTCCGGGTTTTCGGGGGAATACTCCTACGAGCAGTACTTC. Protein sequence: CASRIPSGFSGEYSYEQYF.

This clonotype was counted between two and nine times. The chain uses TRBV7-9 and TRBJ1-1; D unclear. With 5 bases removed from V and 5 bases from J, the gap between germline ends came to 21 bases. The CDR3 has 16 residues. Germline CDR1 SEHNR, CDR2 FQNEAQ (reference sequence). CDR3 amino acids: CASSLTGNWLGTEAFF. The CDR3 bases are TGTGCCAGCAGCCTAACCGGGAACTGGCTTGGAACTGAAGCTTTCTTT.

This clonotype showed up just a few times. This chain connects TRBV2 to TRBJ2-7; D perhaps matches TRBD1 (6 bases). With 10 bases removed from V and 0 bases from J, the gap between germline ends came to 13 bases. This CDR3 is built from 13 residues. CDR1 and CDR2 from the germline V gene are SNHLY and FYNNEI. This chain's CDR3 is CAIRQDSSYEQYF. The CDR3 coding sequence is TGTGCCATCAGACAGGATAGCTCCTACGAGCAGTACTTC.

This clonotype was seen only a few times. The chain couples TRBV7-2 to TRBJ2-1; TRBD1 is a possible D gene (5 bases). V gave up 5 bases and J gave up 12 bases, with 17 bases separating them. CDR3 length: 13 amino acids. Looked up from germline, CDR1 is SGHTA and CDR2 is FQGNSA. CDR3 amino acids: CASSADSGPGQFF. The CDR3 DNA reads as TGTGCCAGCAGCGCCGACTCAGGGCCGGGGCAGTTCTTC. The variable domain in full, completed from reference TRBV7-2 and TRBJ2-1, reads GAGVSQSPSNKVTEKGKDVELRCDPISGHTALYWYRQSLGQGLEFLIYFQGNSAPDKSGLPSDRFSAERTGGSVSTLTIQRTQQEDSAVYLCASSADSGPGQFFGPGTRLTVL.

CDR3: CASSLIPGRTTNTGELFF. CDR3 coding DNA: TGTGCCAGCAGCTTAATCCCAGGGAGAACAACGAACACCGGGGAGCTGTTTTTT. The V call is TRBV7-8, the J call TRBJ2-2; D may be TRBD1 or TRBD2 (5 bases each). V was cut by 2 bases and J by 0 bases, with 16 bases left in between. The germline V gene encodes CDR1 SGHVS and CDR2 FQNEAQ. This CDR3 contains 18 residues.

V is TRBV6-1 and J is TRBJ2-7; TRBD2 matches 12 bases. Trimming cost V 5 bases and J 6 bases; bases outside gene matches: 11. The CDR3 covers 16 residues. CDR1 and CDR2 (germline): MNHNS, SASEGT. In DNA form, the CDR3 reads TGTGCCAGCAGTACCCCTTGGACTAGCGGGAAAGGCGAGCAGTACTTC. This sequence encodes CASSTPWTSGKGEQYF.

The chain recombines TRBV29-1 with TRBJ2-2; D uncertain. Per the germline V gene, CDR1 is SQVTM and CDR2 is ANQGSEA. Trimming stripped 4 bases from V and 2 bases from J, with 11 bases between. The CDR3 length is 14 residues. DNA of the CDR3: TGCAGCGTTGGGGCAGACCTTAACACCGGGGAGCTGTTTTTT. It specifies CSVGADLNTGELFF.

The CDR3 sequence is CSARDPRDPSRAFF. In DNA, the CDR3 is TGCAGTGCTAGAGATCCCCGGGACCCAAGCCGGGCTTTCTTT. V is TRBV20-1 and J is TRBJ1-1; D is perhaps TRBD1 (5 bases). V lost 0 bases and J lost 11, with 19 bases in between. CDR1 is DFQATT, CDR2 SNEGSKA, per germline (reference sequence). This CDR3 comprises 14 residues.

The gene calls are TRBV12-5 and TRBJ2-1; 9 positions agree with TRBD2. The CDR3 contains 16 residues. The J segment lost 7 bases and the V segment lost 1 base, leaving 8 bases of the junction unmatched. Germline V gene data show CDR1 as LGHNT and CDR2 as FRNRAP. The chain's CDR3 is CASGLGPAGGSNEQFF. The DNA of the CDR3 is TGTGCTAGTGGTTTGGGCCCAGCGGGGGGTTCGAATGAGCAGTTCTTC.

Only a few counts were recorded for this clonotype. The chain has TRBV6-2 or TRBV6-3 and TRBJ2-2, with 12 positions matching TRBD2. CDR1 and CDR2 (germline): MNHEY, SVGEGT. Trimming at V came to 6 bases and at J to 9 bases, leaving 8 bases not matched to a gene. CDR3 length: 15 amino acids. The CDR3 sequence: CASREPSGRAWELFF. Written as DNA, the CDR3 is TGTGCCAGCAGAGAACCTAGCGGGAGGGCCTGGGAGCTGTTTTTT.

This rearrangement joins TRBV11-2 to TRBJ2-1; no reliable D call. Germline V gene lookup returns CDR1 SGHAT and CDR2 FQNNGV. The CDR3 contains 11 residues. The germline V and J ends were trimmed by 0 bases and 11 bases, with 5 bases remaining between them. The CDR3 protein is CASSLDSQQFF. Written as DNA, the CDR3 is TGTGCCAGCAGCTTAGATTCCCAGCAGTTCTTC.

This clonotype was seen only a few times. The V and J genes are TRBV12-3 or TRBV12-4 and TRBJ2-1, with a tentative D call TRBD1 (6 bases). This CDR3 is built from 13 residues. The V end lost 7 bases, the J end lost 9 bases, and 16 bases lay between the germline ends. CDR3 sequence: CASTAKRGTEQFF. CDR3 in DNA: TGTGCCAGCACGGCCAAAAGGGGGACTGAGCAGTTCTTC.

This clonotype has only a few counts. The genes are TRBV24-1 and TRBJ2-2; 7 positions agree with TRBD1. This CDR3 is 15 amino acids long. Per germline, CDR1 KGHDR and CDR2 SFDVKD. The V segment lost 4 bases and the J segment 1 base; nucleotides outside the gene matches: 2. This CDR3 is CATSDRGRNTGELFF. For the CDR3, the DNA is TGTGCCACCAGTGACAGGGGGAGGAACACCGGGGAGCTGTTTTTT.

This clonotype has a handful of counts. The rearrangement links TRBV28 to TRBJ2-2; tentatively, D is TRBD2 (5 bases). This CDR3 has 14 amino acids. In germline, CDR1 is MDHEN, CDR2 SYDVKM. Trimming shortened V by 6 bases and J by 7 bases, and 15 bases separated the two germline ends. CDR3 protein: CASSASGWGGELFF. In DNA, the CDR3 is TGTGCCAGCAGCGCCTCGGGGTGGGGCGGGGAGCTGTTTTTT.

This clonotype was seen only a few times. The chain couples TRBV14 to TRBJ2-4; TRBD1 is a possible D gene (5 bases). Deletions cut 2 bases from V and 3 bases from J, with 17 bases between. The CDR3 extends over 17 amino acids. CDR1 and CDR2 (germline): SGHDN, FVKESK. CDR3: CASSQTDSLLVKNIQYF. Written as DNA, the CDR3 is TGTGCCAGCAGCCAAACCGACAGCCTCCTTGTCAAAAACATTCAGTACTTC.

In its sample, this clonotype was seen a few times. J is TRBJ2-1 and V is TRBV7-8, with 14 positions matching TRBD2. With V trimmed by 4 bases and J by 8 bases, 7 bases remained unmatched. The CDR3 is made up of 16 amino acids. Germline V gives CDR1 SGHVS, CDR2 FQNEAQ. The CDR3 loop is CASSYLGTSGGHEQFF. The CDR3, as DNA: TGTGCCAGCAGCTATCTAGGGACTAGCGGGGGACATGAGCAGTTCTTC. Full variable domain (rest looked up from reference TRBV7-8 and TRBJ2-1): GAGVSQSPRYKVAKRGQDVALRCDPISGHVSLFWYQQALGQGPEFLTYFQNEAQLDKSGLPSDRFFAERPEGSVSTLKIQRTQQEDSAVYLCASSYLGTSGGHEQFFGPGTRLTVL.

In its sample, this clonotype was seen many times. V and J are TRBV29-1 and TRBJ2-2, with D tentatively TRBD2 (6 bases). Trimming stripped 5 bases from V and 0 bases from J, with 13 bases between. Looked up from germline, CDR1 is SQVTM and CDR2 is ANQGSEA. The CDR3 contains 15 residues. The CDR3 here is CSVQASAANTGELFF. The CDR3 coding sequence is TGCAGCGTTCAAGCTAGCGCCGCGAACACCGGGGAGCTGTTTTTT.

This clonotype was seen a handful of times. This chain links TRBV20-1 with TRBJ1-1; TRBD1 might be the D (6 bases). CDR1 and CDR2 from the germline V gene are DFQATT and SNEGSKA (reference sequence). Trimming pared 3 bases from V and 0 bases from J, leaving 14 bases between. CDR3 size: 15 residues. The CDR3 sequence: CSARRRGGLNTEAFF. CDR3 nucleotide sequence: TGCAGTGCTAGGCGAAGGGGGGGCTTGAACACTGAAGCTTTCTTT.

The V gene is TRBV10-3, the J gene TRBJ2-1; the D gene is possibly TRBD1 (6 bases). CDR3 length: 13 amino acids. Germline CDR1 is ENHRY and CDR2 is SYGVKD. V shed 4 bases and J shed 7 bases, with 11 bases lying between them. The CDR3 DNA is TGTGCCATCAGTGTAAAGGGGGTTAATGAGCAGTTCTTC. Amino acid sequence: CAISVKGVNEQFF.

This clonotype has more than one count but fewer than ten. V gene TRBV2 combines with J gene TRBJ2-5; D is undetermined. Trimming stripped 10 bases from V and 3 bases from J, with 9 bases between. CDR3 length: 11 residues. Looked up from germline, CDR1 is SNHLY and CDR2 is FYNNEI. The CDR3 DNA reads TGTGCCACCCAGACCGAAGAGACCCAGTACTTC. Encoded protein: CATQTEETQYF.

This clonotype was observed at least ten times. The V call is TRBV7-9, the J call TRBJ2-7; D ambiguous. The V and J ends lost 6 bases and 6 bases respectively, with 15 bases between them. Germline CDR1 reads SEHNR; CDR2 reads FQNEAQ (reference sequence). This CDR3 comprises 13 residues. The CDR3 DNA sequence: TGTGCCAGCAGTCCCCCCCGGGCGGTCGAGCAGTACTTC. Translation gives CASSPPRAVEQYF.

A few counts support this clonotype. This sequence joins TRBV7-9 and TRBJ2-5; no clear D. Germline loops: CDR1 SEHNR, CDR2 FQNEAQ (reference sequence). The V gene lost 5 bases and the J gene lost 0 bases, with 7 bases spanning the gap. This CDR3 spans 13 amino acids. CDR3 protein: CASSGPNQETQYF. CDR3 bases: TGTGCCAGCAGCGGGCCCAACCAAGAGACCCAGTACTTC. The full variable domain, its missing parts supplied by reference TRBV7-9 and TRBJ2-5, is DTGVSQNPRHKITKRGQNVTFRCDPISEHNRLYWYRQTLGQGPEFLTYFQNEAQLEKSRLLSDRFSAERPKGSFSTLEIQRTEQGDSAMYLCASSGPNQETQYFGPGTRLLVL.

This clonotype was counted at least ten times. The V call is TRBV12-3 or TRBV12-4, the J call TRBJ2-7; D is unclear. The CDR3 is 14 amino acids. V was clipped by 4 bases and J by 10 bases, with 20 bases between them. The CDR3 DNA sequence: TGTGCCAGCAGTTCCCAGGCTTCTTCTACGGGTCAGTACTTC. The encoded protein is CASSSQASSTGQYF.

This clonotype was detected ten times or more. CDR3 sequence: CASSFRRGGRTGELFF. The CDR3 region has the DNA TGTGCCAGCAGTTTTCGGCGGGGGGGCAGGACCGGGGAGCTGTTTTTT. The V and J genes are TRBV12-3 or TRBV12-4 and TRBJ2-2; TRBD2 aligns across 9 bases. The CDR3 length is 16 residues. V lost 3 bases to trimming and J lost 5 bases; unmatched junction nucleotides: 7.

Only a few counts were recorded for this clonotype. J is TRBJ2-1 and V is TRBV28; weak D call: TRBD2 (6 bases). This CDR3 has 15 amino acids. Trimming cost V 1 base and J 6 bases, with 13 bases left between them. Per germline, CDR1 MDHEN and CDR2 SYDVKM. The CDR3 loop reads CASSLYYRAGNEQFF. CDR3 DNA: TGTGCCAGCAGTTTATATTACCGAGCGGGCAATGAGCAGTTCTTC.

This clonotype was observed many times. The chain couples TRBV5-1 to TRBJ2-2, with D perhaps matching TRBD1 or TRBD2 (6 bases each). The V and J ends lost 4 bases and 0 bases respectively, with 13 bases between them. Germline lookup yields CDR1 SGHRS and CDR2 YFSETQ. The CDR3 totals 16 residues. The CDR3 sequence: CASSAGHLPNTGELFF. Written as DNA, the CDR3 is TGCGCCAGCAGCGCGGGACACCTTCCGAACACCGGGGAGCTGTTTTTT.

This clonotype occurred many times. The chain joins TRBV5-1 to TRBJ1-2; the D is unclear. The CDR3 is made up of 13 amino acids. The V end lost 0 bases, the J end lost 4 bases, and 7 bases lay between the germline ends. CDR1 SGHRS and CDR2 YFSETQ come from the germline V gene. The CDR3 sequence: CASSLGVSYGYTF. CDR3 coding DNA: TGCGCCAGCAGCTTGGGAGTGAGCTATGGCTACACCTTC.